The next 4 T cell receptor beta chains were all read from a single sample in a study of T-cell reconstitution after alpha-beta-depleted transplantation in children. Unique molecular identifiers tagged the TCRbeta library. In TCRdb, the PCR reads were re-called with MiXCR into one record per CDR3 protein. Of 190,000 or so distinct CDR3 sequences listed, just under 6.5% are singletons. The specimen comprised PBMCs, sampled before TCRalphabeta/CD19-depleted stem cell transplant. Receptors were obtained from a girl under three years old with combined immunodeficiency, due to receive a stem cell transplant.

CDR3 amino acids: CASSPGTGGEAFF. DNA of the CDR3: TGTGCCAGCAGCCCTGGGACAGGGGGTGAAGCTTTCTTT. The rearrangement joins TRBV9 to TRBJ1-1; 11 bases agree with TRBD1. The CDR3 has 13 amino acids. In germline, CDR1 is SGDLS, CDR2 YYNGEE. Trimming cost V 4 bases and J 7 bases; bases outside gene matches: 3.

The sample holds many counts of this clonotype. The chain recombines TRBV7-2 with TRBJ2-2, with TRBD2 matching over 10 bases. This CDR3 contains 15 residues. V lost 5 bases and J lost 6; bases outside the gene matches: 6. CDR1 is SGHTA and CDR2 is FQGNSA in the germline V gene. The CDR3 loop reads CASSASGSFPGELFF. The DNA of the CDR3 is TGTGCCAGCAGCGCTAGCGGGAGCTTCCCCGGGGAGCTGTTTTTT.

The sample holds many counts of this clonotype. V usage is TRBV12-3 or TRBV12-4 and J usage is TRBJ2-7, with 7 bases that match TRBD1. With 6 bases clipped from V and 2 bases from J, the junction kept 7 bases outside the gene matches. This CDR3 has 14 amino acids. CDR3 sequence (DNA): TGTGCCAGCAGATCTTACAGGGGCCCCTACGAGCAGTACTTC. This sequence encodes CASRSYRGPYEQYF.

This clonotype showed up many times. The CDR3 reads CASSPYGNQPQHF. CDR3 nucleotides: TGTGCCAGCAGTCCCTACGGGAATCAGCCCCAGCATTTT. The chain carries TRBV28 and TRBJ1-5, with D uncertain. Germline V gives CDR1 MDHEN, CDR2 SYDVKM. The CDR3 covers 13 residues. V was shortened by 5 bases and J by 4 bases, with 9 bases between the two germline ends.